One and the same sample provided the 23 T cell receptor beta chains below, sequenced in a study of response to subunit inactivated influenza vaccine. TCRdb reprocessed the RT-PCR reads via MiXCR and lists one record per CDR3 protein. The profile covers more than 450,000 distinct CDR3 sequences, with around 8% appearing a single time and about an eighth taken by the ten largest. The sequencing used PBMCs from blood, collected roughly 24 months after vaccination. These receptors originate from a man in his fifties or sixties who received an inactivated influenza vaccine.

This clonotype was recorded many times. CDR3 in DNA: TGTGCCAGCAGTTTGAGGGTGCCCGGGGAGCTGTTTTTT. Its protein is CASSLRVPGELFF. This sequence joins TRBV12-3 or TRBV12-4 and TRBJ2-2, with D perhaps matching TRBD2 (5 bases). The CDR3 is 13 residues long. The V and J ends lost 3 bases and 6 bases respectively, with 8 bases between them.

This chain connects TRBV20-1 to TRBJ2-1; 15 positions match TRBD2. The V gene end was trimmed by 6 bases and the J gene end by 2 bases; junction bases not matched to a gene: 2. The CDR3 loop spans 15 amino acids. Germline V gives CDR1 DFQATT, CDR2 SNEGSKA (reference sequence). CDR3 protein: CSARTSGRAYNEQFF. In DNA, the CDR3 is TGCAGTGCGAGGACTAGCGGGAGGGCCTACAATGAGCAGTTCTTC.

This clonotype was recorded at least ten times. The chain couples TRBV20-1 to TRBJ2-2; the match to TRBD1 covers 11 bases. The V gene's germline CDR1 is DFQATT and CDR2 SNEGSKA (reference sequence). The CDR3 length is 14 residues. The V gene end was trimmed by 4 bases and the J gene end by 7 bases; junction bases not matched to a gene: 5. Here the CDR3 DNA reads TGCAGTGCTATCACGGGACAGGGGGTCGGGGAGCTGTTTTTT. Its translation is CSAITGQGVGELFF.

The chain joins TRBV10-3 to TRBJ2-7; D gene uncertain. The V gene lost 7 bases and the J gene lost 0 bases, with 7 bases spanning the gap. The CDR3 has 12 amino acids. Germline V CDR1 and CDR2: ENHRY, SYGVKD. The CDR3 here is CAITGNSYEQYF. CDR3 coding DNA: TGTGCCATCACTGGGAACTCCTACGAGCAGTACTTC.

A few counts support this clonotype. This sequence joins TRBV11-2 and TRBJ2-1, with 8 bases identical to TRBD2. In germline, CDR1 is SGHAT, CDR2 FQNNGV. The trim removed 1 base at V and 7 bases at J, leaving 12 bases unmatched. The CDR3 is 17 residues long. The CDR3 sequence: CASSLGASGGIRNEQFF. In DNA form, the CDR3 reads TGTGCCAGCAGCTTAGGAGCCAGCGGGGGAATTAGGAATGAGCAGTTCTTC.

This clonotype was counted between two and nine times. V usage is TRBV18 and J usage is TRBJ1-2; 7 bases map to TRBD1. The V gene end was trimmed by 5 bases and the J gene end by 8 bases; junction bases not matched to a gene: 5. The CDR3 has 12 residues. Looked up from germline, CDR1 is KGHSH and CDR2 is LQKENI. The CDR3 DNA follows: TGTGCCAGCTCAGCCACAGGGGAAGGCTACACCTTC. Residues: CASSATGEGYTF.

This clonotype was seen ten or more times. The CDR3 DNA reads as TGCGCCAGCAGCCCCAATGTGCCACCCTACGAGCAGTACTTC. This encodes CASSPNVPPYEQYF. J is TRBJ2-7 and V is TRBV5-1; D is uncertain. Trimming stripped 4 bases from V and 2 bases from J, with 13 bases between. The germline CDR1 and CDR2 sequences are SGHRS and YFSETQ. The CDR3 is 14 amino acids.

The J gene is TRBJ2-1, the V gene TRBV4-3; perhaps TRBD2 as D (5 bases). Trimming removed 1 base from V and 11 bases from J, with 12 bases in between. This CDR3 is built from 13 residues. Germline lookup yields CDR1 LGHNA and CDR2 YSLEER. CDR3 DNA: TGCGCCAGCAGCCAAGCCCCCGGGGTTCAGCAGTTCTTC. It specifies CASSQAPGVQQFF.

This clonotype came up a few times. One junction end disagrees with the germline gene, perhaps due to a read error. The chain joins TRBV27 to TRBJ2-2, with 11 bases that match TRBD2. Germline V gene lookup returns CDR1 MNHEY and CDR2 SMNVEV (reference sequence). CDR3 length: 15 amino acids. The CDR3 sequence is CASSSHLALAGGLFF. DNA for the CDR3: TGTGCCAGCAGTTCGCACCTCGCTCTAGCGGGGGGGCTGTTTTTT.

The count of this clonotype is one. The V call is TRBV7-8, the J call TRBJ2-7; D not resolved. Trimming removed 1 base from V and 2 bases from J, with 9 bases in between. CDR1 SGHVS and CDR2 FQNEAQ come from the germline V gene. The CDR3 has 14 amino acids. The CDR3 sequence: CASSLGALPYEQYF. The CDR3 nucleotides are TGTGCCAGCAGCTTAGGGGCCCTACCCTACGAGCAGTACTTC.

This clonotype was seen at least ten times. V gene TRBV4-3 combines with J gene TRBJ1-1; 10 bases are a match to TRBD1. The CDR3 loop spans 14 amino acids. Germline values: CDR1 LGHNA, CDR2 YSLEER. V gave up 3 bases and J gave up 4 bases; unmatched junction bases: 2. CDR3 bases: TGCGCCAGCAGCCAGGACAGGGGGGTCACTGAAGCTTTCTTT. It specifies CASSQDRGVTEAFF.

This clonotype was observed a handful of times. The chain links TRBV10-3 to TRBJ2-3; TRBD2 matches at 7 bases. The CDR3 loop spans 13 amino acids. Germline V gives CDR1 ENHRY, CDR2 SYGVKD. J gave up 6 bases and V 10 bases, and 10 bases lay outside the gene matches. The CDR3 is CATAWGGSDTQYF. CDR3 DNA: TGTGCCACCGCGTGGGGGGGGTCGGATACGCAGTATTTT.

This clonotype has only a few counts. This chain joins TRBV28 and TRBJ2-7; 8 bases map to TRBD1. CDR3 length: 15 residues. The J segment lost 3 bases and the V segment lost 6 bases, leaving 10 bases of the junction unmatched. CDR1 is MDHEN, CDR2 SYDVKM, per germline. The CDR3 loop reads CASRNQRTGYYEQYF. In DNA form, the CDR3 reads TGTGCCAGCAGAAATCAGAGGACAGGGTACTACGAGCAGTACTTC.

This clonotype was counted between two and nine times. The chain employs TRBV4-2 and TRBJ2-2; the D gene is possibly TRBD1 (5 bases). CDR1 LGHNA and CDR2 YNFKEQ come from the germline V gene. The V gene lost 0 bases and the J gene lost 4 bases, with 18 bases spanning the gap. This CDR3 has 18 residues. The CDR3 protein is CASSQDLSQGGPTGELFF. The DNA for the CDR3 is TGTGCCAGCAGCCAAGATCTTTCCCAGGGCGGTCCCACCGGGGAGCTGTTTTTT.

The gene calls are TRBV29-1 and TRBJ2-3; 10 bases align to TRBD2. Germline values: CDR1 SQVTM, CDR2 ANQGSEA. Losses at the gene ends were 3 bases for V and 1 base for J; bases not matched to a gene: 1. This CDR3 spans 14 amino acids. In DNA, the CDR3 is TGCAGCGTTGAGGGGACTAGCGGCACAGATACGCAGTATTTT. Amino acid sequence: CSVEGTSGTDTQYF.

This clonotype was recorded a few times. The CDR3 reads CASSTPGTGFSNIQYF. CDR3 DNA: TGTGCCAGCAGTACCCCCGGGACAGGATTTTCTAACATTCAGTACTTC. The chain combines TRBV28 with TRBJ2-4; 8 nucleotides match TRBD1. The trim removed 5 bases at V and 7 bases at J, leaving 13 bases unmatched. CDR1 is MDHEN, CDR2 SYDVKM, per germline. The CDR3 spans 16 residues.

This clonotype showed up just a few times. The chain links TRBV2 to TRBJ1-5; D uncertain. Trimming shortened V by 3 bases and J by 3 bases, and 9 bases separated the two germline ends. The CDR3 length is 14 residues. CDR1 is SNHLY and CDR2 is FYNNEI in the germline V gene. This CDR3 reads CASSDTATNQPQHF. CDR3 sequence (DNA): TGTGCCAGCAGTGACACAGCTACCAATCAGCCCCAGCATTTT.

This clonotype occurred a few times. The chain uses TRBV12-3 or TRBV12-4 and TRBJ2-5, with D perhaps matching TRBD1 or TRBD2 (6 bases each). The CDR3 loop spans 16 amino acids. V lost 6 bases, J lost 1 base, and 18 bases lay in between. The CDR3 sequence is CASSLMGGGGQETQYF. The DNA of the CDR3 is TGTGCCAGCAGCTTAATGGGGGGCGGTGGCCAAGAGACCCAGTACTTC.

Here the CDR3 DNA reads TGCAGTGCTAAGGGACAGGCCTTCTCTGGGGCCAACGTCCTGACTTTC. Translated: CSAKGQAFSGANVLTF. The chain is built from TRBV20-1 and TRBJ2-6, with TRBD1 matching over 8 bases. This CDR3 contains 16 residues. The V and J ends lost 4 bases and 0 bases, in that order; junction bases with no gene match: 5. Germline V CDR1 and CDR2: DFQATT, SNEGSKA (reference sequence).

The J gene is TRBJ2-7, the V gene TRBV3-1; D is possibly TRBD1 or TRBD2 (6 bases each). The germline V and J ends were trimmed by 4 bases and 4 bases, with 26 bases remaining between them. The CDR3 has 18 amino acids. Germline lookup yields CDR1 LGHDT and CDR2 YNNKEL (reference sequence). DNA of the CDR3: TGTGCCAGCAGCCGCTCAGCCGGGGGCATCCTTCTGAAGTACGAGCAGTACTTC. This gives the protein CASSRSAGGILLKYEQYF.

The V gene is TRBV6-1, the J gene TRBJ2-3, with a weak D call TRBD2 (5 bases). This CDR3 has 11 residues. Germline V gives CDR1 MNHNS, CDR2 SASEGT. The germline V and J ends were trimmed by 10 bases and 7 bases, with 12 bases remaining between them. The DNA for the CDR3 is TGTGCCACCCGGGGTAGCCATACGCAGTATTTT. This encodes CATRGSHTQYF.

The table lists this clonotype with many counts. V is TRBV12-3 or TRBV12-4 and J is TRBJ2-1, with TRBD2 matching over 12 bases. Trimming removed 5 bases from V and 10 bases from J; junction bases left unmatched: 6. The length of the CDR3 is 14 residues. The CDR3 loop reads CASSRTSGIQEQFF. Written as DNA, the CDR3 is TGTGCCAGCAGTCGGACTAGCGGGATACAAGAGCAGTTCTTC.

A few counts support this clonotype. The rearrangement links TRBV5-6 to TRBJ2-1, with D unresolved. V lost 0 bases to trimming and J lost 10 bases, with 11 bases between them. The CDR3 is 13 residues long. Germline CDR1 and CDR2: SGHDT and YYEEEE. Here the CDR3 reads CASSLATPGEQFF. CDR3 bases: TGTGCCAGCAGCTTGGCAACCCCCGGGGAGCAGTTCTTC.